The entry below gives a single TCR beta chain sequence along with its context. The TCRbeta library incorporated unique molecular identifiers. TCRdb independently ran MiXCR on the PCR reads; one entry per CDR3 protein. Here the sample spans 380,000 or so distinct CDR3 sequences, 13% being singletons. This record comes from a study of T-cell reconstitution after alpha-beta-depleted transplantation in children. Germline assignment: CDR1 GTSNPN and CDR2 SVGIG (reference sequence). V was shortened by 2 bases and J by 6 bases, with 14 bases between the two germline ends. There are 13 residues in the CDR3. Sequenced material: PBMCs, taken from the stem cell graft. This sequence was found in a human donor who donated a stem cell graft to a child with Fanconi anemia. The chain carries TRBV30 and TRBJ2-7; either TRBD1 or TRBD2 may supply D (5 bases each). The CDR3: CAWSSWERGEQYF. The CDR3 DNA reads as TGTGCCTGGAGTTCATGGGAGAGGGGCGAGCAGTACTTC.